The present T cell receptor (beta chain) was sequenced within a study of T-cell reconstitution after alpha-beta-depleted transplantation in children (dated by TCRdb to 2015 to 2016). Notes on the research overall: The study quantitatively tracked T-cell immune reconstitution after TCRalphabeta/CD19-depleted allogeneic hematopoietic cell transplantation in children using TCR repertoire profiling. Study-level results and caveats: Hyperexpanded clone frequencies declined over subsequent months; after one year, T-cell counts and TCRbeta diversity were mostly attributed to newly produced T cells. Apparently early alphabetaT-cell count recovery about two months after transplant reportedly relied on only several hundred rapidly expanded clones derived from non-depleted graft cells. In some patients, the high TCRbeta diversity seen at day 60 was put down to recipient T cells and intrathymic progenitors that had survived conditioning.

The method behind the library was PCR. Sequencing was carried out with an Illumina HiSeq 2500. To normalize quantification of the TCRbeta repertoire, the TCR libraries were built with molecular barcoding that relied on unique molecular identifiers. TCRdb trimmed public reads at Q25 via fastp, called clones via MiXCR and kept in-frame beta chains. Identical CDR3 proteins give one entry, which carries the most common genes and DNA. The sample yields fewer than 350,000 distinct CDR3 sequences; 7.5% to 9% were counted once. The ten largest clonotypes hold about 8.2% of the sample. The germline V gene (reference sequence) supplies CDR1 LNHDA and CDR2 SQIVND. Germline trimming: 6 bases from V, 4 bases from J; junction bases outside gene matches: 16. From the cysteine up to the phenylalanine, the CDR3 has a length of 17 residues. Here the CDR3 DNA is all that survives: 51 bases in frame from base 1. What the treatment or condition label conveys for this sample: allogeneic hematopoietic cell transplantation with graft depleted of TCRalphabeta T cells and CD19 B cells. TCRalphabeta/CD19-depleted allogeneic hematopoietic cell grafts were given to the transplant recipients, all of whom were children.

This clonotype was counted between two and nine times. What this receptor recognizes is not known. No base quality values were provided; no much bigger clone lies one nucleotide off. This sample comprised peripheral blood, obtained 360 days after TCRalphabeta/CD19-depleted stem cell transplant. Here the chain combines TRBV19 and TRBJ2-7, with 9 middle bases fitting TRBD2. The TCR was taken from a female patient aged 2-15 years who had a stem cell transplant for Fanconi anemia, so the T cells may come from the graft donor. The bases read TGTGCCAGTAGAACGACCTGGACTAGCGCTAAGATTTACGAGCAGTACTTC. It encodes CASRTTWTSAKIYEQYF.